This T cell receptor (beta chain) was sequenced for a study of response to subunit inactivated influenza vaccine. Study-level points and caveats: Few new T cells, the authors suggested, are recruited by each seasonal influenza vaccination.

About this clonotype: Its cognate antigen is unknown.

The germline V and J ends were trimmed by 7 bases and 6 bases, with 13 bases remaining between them. This CDR3 is 12 amino acids long. CDR1 is MDHEN and CDR2 is SYDVKM in the germline V gene. One entry per CDR3 protein, called by TCRdb with MiXCR from the RT-PCR reads. The sample lists 300,000 to 350,000 distinct CDR3 sequences, roughly 22% seen once, with around a tenth in the top ten. The clonotype was recovered from a man aged 45 to 70 who received an inactivated influenza vaccine. The specimen comprised PBMCs from blood, sampled about 19 months after vaccination. The chain couples TRBV28 to TRBJ2-7, with D tentatively TRBD1 (5 bases). CDR3 coding DNA: TGTGCCAGCACCACAGGTCCCCTCGAGCAGTACTTC. Its protein is CASTTGPLEQYF.